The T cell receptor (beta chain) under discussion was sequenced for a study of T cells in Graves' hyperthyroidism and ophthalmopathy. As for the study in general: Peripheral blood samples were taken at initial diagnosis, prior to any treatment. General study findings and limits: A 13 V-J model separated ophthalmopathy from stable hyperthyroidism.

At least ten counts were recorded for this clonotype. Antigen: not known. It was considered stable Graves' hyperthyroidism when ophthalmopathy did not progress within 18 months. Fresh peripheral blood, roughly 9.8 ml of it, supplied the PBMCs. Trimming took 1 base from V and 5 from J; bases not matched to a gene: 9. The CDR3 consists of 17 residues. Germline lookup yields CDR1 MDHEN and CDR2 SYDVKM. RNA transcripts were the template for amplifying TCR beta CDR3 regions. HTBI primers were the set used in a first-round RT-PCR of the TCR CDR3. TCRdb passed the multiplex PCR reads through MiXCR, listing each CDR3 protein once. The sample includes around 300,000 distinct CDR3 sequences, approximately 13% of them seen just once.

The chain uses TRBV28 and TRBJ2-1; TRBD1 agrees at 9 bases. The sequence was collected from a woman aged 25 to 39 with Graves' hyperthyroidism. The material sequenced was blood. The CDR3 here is CASSLFLVGQGDNEQFF. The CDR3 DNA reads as TGTGCCAGCAGTTTATTCCTAGTGGGACAGGGAGACAATGAGCAGTTCTTC.